This T cell receptor (beta chain) emerged from a study of T-cell memory formation after mild COVID-19. Study overall: Largely, the TCR clusters proved donor specific.

This clonotype was picked up many times. Its cognate antigen is unknown. Trimming shortened V by 3 bases and J by 8 bases, and 14 bases separated the two germline ends. The V gene's germline CDR1 is DFQATT and CDR2 SNEGSKA (reference sequence). This CDR3 spans 13 amino acids. Study-level findings and limits: Cross-reactive memory appears to have joined, as suggested by some responding clones showing up in pre-infection memory.

TCRdb processed the 5' RACE reads anew with MiXCR; each CDR3 protein has one entry. The data show some 97,000 distinct CDR3 sequences, 11% seen once. The V and J genes are TRBV20-1 and TRBJ2-1; D remains unclear. The sequence was obtained from a man aged 18 to 35 who had mild COVID-19 (a few samples of this study predate the infection). Cell type and time point are not known. The sequencing sample was made of PBMCs or a T cell subset sorted from them (not recorded which). CDR3 region: CSARILVKHEQFF. Written as DNA, the CDR3 is TGCAGTGCTAGGATCTTAGTTAAGCATGAGCAGTTCTTC.